These 21 T cell receptor beta chains were all obtained from the same sample, sequenced in a study of vaccination effects on CD4 cells after COVID-19. What these receptors recognize is not known. The culture ran for about 10 days, and then CD4+ T cells were isolated. Everyone in the study got two shots of either the BNT162b2 or mRNA-1273 vaccine. Produced via immunoSEQ multiplex PCR; TCRdb's table is partial and in-frame only. The sample shows tens of thousands of clones, 74% of them seen only once. The sample here was CD4+ T cells from PBMCs cultured without peptide, taken after COVID-19 vaccination. These receptors originate from a human donor who received a COVID-19 vaccine.

This clone was picked up one time. The chain couples TRBV9 to TRBJ2-3; tentatively, D is TRBD1 (6 bases). The V gene lost 1 base and the J gene lost 5 bases, with 11 bases spanning the gap. The germline V gene encodes CDR1 SGDLS and CDR2 YYNGEE. The CDR3 is 14 residues long. CDR3 in DNA: TGTGCCAGCAGCGTACCCCAACAGGGAGATACGCAGTATTTT. Amino acids: CASSVPQQGDTQYF.

The rearrangement uses TRBV30 and TRBJ1-1; D remains unclear. The CDR3 has 13 amino acids. V was cut by 5 bases and J by 1 base, with 11 bases left in between. CDR1 and CDR2 (germline): GTSNPN, SVGIG (reference sequence). CDR3 DNA: TGTGCCTGGGGACGGGCCGCGAACACTGAAGCTTTCTTT. As protein: CAWGRAANTEAFF.

The chain carries TRBV7-2 and TRBJ1-1; D not certain. Germline CDR1 reads SGHTA; CDR2 reads FQGNSA. Deletions cut 3 bases from V and 4 bases from J, with 12 bases between. CDR3 length: 14 residues. The CDR3 loop is CASSFQLGGTEAFF. The CDR3 nucleotides read TGTGCCAGCAGCTTTCAGCTAGGAGGCACTGAAGCTTTCTTT.

The V call is TRBV4-3, the J call TRBJ1-2; D remains unclear. The CDR3 totals 14 residues. V was pared by 0 bases and J by 4 bases, with 9 bases between. Per germline, CDR1 LGHNA and CDR2 YSLEER. The CDR3 loop reads CASSQDHSRYGYTF. The CDR3 nucleotides are TGCGCCAGCAGCCAAGATCACTCGCGCTATGGCTACACCTTC.

The chain recombines TRBV10-2 with TRBJ2-1; possible D gene TRBD1, 5 bases. This CDR3 spans 15 amino acids. Germline CDR1 and CDR2: WSHSY and SAAADI. V lost 6 bases, J lost 2 bases, and 14 bases lay in between. CDR3 in amino acids: CASSVQEKTYNEQFF. CDR3 in DNA: TGCGCCAGCAGCGTACAGGAGAAAACCTACAATGAGCAGTTCTTC.

The chain is built from TRBV6-2 or TRBV6-3 and TRBJ2-5; no definite D call. The CDR3 contains 12 residues. The ends were cut back, 0 bases at V and 7 bases at J, with 6 bases in the middle. Germline V CDR1 and CDR2: MNHEY, SVGEGT. In nucleotides, the CDR3 is TGTGCCAGCAGTTACTCGATGGTGACCCAGTACTTC. It yields the protein CASSYSMVTQYF.

The table lists this clone with a count of one. The gene calls are TRBV6-2 or TRBV6-3 and TRBJ2-7; D is ambiguous. The V gene lost 0 bases and the J gene lost 0 bases, with 6 bases spanning the gap. The CDR3 loop spans 14 amino acids. The germline CDR1 and CDR2 sequences are MNHEY and SVGEGT. The CDR3 DNA is TGTGCCAGCAGTTACTCGTCAGTCTCCTACGAGCAGTACGTC. Its translation: CASSYSSVSYEQYV.

The V and J genes are TRBV30 and TRBJ1-3; possibly TRBD1 for D (5 bases). Germline V gene sequence: CDR1 GTSNPN, CDR2 SVGIG (reference sequence). The CDR3 length is 15 residues. V dropped 1 base and J dropped 0 bases, with 10 bases sitting between them. The CDR3 coding sequence is TGTGCCTGGAGTGCGACGACAGCCTCTGGAAACACCATATATTTT. Protein: CAWSATTASGNTIYF.

The DNA for the CDR3 is TGTGCCAGCAGCGTAGCTACAATGGGGTACAATGAGCAGTTCTTC. It yields the protein CASSVATMGYNEQFF. V and J are TRBV9 and TRBJ2-1; D gene unclear. The germline CDR1 and CDR2 sequences are SGDLS and YYNGEE. The CDR3 length is 15 residues. Trimming shortened V by 0 bases and J by 4 bases, and 11 bases separated the two germline ends.

The chain carries TRBV19 and TRBJ1-6; no reliable D call. V was clipped by 5 bases and J by 6 bases, with 8 bases between them. The CDR3 consists of 13 residues. CDR1 is LNHDA and CDR2 is SQIVND in the germline V gene (reference sequence). The CDR3 DNA is TGTGCCAGTAGTCGGACGGGTAATTCACCCCTCCACTTT. Its protein is CASSRTGNSPLHF.

This chain connects TRBV27 to TRBJ1-1; no firm D call. V was pared by 3 bases and J by 0 bases, with 8 bases between. This CDR3 comprises 14 residues. Germline values: CDR1 MNHEY, CDR2 SMNVEV (reference sequence). The DNA of the CDR3 is TGTGCCAGCAGTTTTAGCAGCATGAACACTGAAGCTTTCTTT. This encodes CASSFSSMNTEAFF.

This clone was recorded a few times. The chain combines TRBV21-1 with TRBJ2-7; the table's D call, TRBD1, has no DNA check behind it. TRBV21-1 corresponds to a pseudogene. This CDR3 has 14 residues. The CDR3 DNA is TGTGCCAGCAGCAACCAGAGACAGCACTACGAGCAGTACGTC. Its protein product is CASSNQRQHYEQYV.

The chain employs TRBV7-2 and TRBJ2-7; perhaps TRBD1 as D (6 bases). V was trimmed by 1 base and J by 6 bases, leaving 13 bases between them. CDR1 and CDR2 (germline): SGHTA, FQGNSA. The CDR3 is 14 amino acids. The CDR3 DNA is TGTGCCAGCAGCTTAGTGGCAGGGGTTTTCGAGCAGTACGTC. This codes for CASSLVAGVFEQYV.

This clone is a singleton in its sample. The chain recombines TRBV12-3 or TRBV12-4 with TRBJ1-2; a possible D gene is TRBD1 (5 bases). Between the trimmed V and J ends, which lost 5 bases and 1 base, there was a span of 8 bases. This CDR3 spans 13 amino acids. The CDR3 spells CASSRQSNYGYTF. In DNA, the CDR3 is TGTGCCAGCAGTAGACAGAGTAACTATGGCTACACCTTC.

V gene TRBV10-3 combines with J gene TRBJ1-1, with 11 bases matching TRBD1. CDR1 and CDR2 from the germline V gene are ENHRY and SYGVKD. Trimming at V came to 5 bases and at J to 0 bases, leaving 8 bases not matched to a gene. CDR3 size: 17 residues. CDR3 in DNA: TGTGCCATCAGTTCCGTGGGACAGGGGGTGATGAACACTGAAGCTTTCTTT. It is translated as CAISSVGQGVMNTEAFF.

The V call is TRBV10-1, the J call TRBJ1-1; D gene unclear. The CDR3 runs 13 residues. Germline CDR1 WNHNN, CDR2 SYGVQD (reference sequence). Trimming stripped 7 bases from V and 1 base from J, with 10 bases between. The CDR3 is CASTAGQNTEAFF. The DNA of the CDR3 is TGCGCCAGCACCGCCGGGCAGAACACTGAAGCTTTCTTT.

The genes are TRBV18 and TRBJ1-1, with D uncertain. Germline CDR1 is KGHSH and CDR2 is LQKENI. This CDR3 region has 15 residues. V was clipped by 2 bases and J by 0 bases, with 10 bases between them. As DNA, the CDR3 is TGTGCCAGCTCACCAAGCCGAGGACTGAACACTGAAGCTTTCTTT. Amino acids: CASSPSRGLNTEAFF.

The gene calls are TRBV7-2 and TRBJ1-4; D perhaps matches TRBD1 (5 bases). This CDR3 is 15 amino acids long. CDR1 is SGHTA and CDR2 is FQGNSA in the germline V gene. Trimming left V 2 bases short and J 7 bases short, with 14 bases between. The CDR3 DNA reads as TGTGCCAGCAGCTTAATGGGTAACGGGGGTGAAAAACTGTTTTTT. The encoded protein is CASSLMGNGGEKLFF. The full variable domain, rest sourced from reference TRBV7-2 and TRBJ1-4, is GAGVSQSPSNKVTEKGKDVELRCDPISGHTALYWYRQSLGQGLEFLIYFQGNSAPDKSGLPSDRFSAERTGGSVSTLTIQRTQQEDSAVYLCASSLMGNGGEKLFFGSGTQLSVL.

The chain uses TRBV6-5 and TRBJ2-7, with 9 positions matching TRBD2. V lost 6 bases and J lost 2; bases outside the gene matches: 2. Germline V gene data show CDR1 as MNHEY and CDR2 as SVGAGI. The length of the CDR3 is 13 residues. CDR3 sequence: CASRASGTYEQYV. As DNA, the CDR3 is TGTGCCAGCAGAGCTAGCGGGACCTACGAGCAGTACGTC.

V usage is TRBV28 and J usage is TRBJ1-6; 12 nucleotides agree with TRBD1. The CDR3 totals 15 residues. Per the germline V gene, CDR1 is MDHEN and CDR2 is SYDVKM. V was clipped by 6 bases and J by 15 bases; unmatched bases: 12. CDR3 in amino acids: CASRSAGTGGHNLHF. The CDR3 region has the DNA TGTGCCAGCAGGAGCGCCGGGACAGGGGGCCACAACCTCCACTTT.

This clone has more than one count but fewer than ten. The chain combines TRBV20-1 with TRBJ1-5, with 12 bases lining up with TRBD1. Germline V CDR1 and CDR2: DFQATT, SNEGSKA (reference sequence). The CDR3 length is 17 residues. The trim removed 3 bases at V and 2 bases at J, leaving 8 bases unmatched. The CDR3 DNA follows: TGCAGTGCTAGTCAGGGACAGGGGGCTTGGCGCAATCAGCCCCAGCATTTT. The encoded protein is CSASQGQGAWRNQPQHF.